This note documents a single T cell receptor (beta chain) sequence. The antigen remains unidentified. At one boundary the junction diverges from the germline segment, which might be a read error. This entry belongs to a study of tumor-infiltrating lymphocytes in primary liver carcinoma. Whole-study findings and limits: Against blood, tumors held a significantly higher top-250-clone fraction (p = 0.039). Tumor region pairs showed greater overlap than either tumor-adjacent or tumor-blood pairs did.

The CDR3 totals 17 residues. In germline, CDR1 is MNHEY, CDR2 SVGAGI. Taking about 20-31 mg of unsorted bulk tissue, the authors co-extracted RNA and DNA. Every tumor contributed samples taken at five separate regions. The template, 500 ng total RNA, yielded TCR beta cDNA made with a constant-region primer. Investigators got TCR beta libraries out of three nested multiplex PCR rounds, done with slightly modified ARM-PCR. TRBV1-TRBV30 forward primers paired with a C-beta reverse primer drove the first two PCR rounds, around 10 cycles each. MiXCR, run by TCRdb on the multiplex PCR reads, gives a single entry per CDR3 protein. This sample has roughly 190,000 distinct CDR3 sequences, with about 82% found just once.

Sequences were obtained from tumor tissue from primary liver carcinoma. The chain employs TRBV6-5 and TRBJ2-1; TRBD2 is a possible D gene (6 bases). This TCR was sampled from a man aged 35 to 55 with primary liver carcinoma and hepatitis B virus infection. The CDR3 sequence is CASRPPGLAGIYNKQFF. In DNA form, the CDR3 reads TGTGCCAGCAGACCACCTGGACTTGCGGGGATCTACAATAAGCAGTTCTTC.